This TCR beta chain was recorded in a study of cytomegalovirus exposure and HLA in healthy donors. The PCR had 60 Vbeta and 13 Jbeta primers. In the original workflow: The count from a later analysis was some 76 million unique TCR beta chains, some 12 million of them shared. The repertoire was sequenced with immunoSEQ multiplex PCR; TCRdb's copy has only in-frame clones and lacks some. V and J calls plus clone size are reproduced from that table; the DNA served to infer D and trimming. The sample yields fewer than 80,000 clones, approximately 71% seen once. This clone was counted between two and nine times. Its target is not known. Points from the study as a whole: Analyses of presence and absence presupposed an approximately uniform sequencing depth across donors. Later genetic work tied a missense DCLRE1C variant to beta-chain V and J trimming.

The CDR3 is made up of 18 amino acids. Germline V gene sequence: CDR1 SGHRS, CDR2 YFSETQ. With 0 bases clipped from V and 8 bases from J, the junction kept 16 bases outside the gene matches. The sequence was obtained from a middle-aged man in good health and CMV-seropositive. The gene calls are TRBV5-1 and TRBJ2-1; TRBD1 aligns across 8 bases. Input material: PBMCs. The CDR3 here is CASSLVLTGGTGGHEQFF. CDR3 DNA: TGCGCCAGCAGCTTGGTACTAACTGGGGGGACAGGCGGTCATGAGCAGTTCTTC.